This entry lists 30 T cell receptor beta chains sequenced from one sample in a study of regulatory T cells in long-lasting Graves disease. Arm-PCR of CDR3 regions and iRepertoire HTBI primers were used to build TCR beta libraries. TCRdb itself ran the multiplex PCR reads through MiXCR, one entry per CDR3 protein. The sample carries 600,000 to 800,000 distinct CDR3 sequences, approximately 29% recorded once. The time point is: persistent/refractory GD, antithyroid drugs over 5 years with positive TRAb. The TCR library used RNA extracted from PBMCs. The sample in question was peripheral blood mononuclear cells (PBMCs), obtained when the disease was refractory, from a patient treated with antithyroid drugs. These TCRs come from a female donor with Graves disease.

This clonotype appeared many times. The rearrangement uses TRBV2 and TRBJ1-2; 9 nucleotides match TRBD1. Trimming removed 4 bases from V and 4 bases from J; junction bases left unmatched: 16. The CDR3 runs to 18 residues. Germline-derived CDR1 and CDR2 are SNHLY and FYNNEI. The CDR3 region has the DNA TGTGCCAGCAGTGGCAAAGCTGGACAGGGGACCACTCCCTATGGCTACACCTTC. Protein: CASSGKAGQGTTPYGYTF.

The sample holds many counts of this clonotype. This chain joins TRBV10-3 and TRBJ1-4; 11 bases match TRBD1. V lost 8 bases to trimming and J lost 10 bases; unmatched junction nucleotides: 6. The CDR3 has 13 residues. Germline CDR1 and CDR2: ENHRY and SYGVKD. CDR3 sequence (DNA): TGTGCCATCGGACAGGGGGCGCCGGGAAAACTGTTTTTT. This encodes CAIGQGAPGKLFF.

Many counts were recorded for this clonotype. The rearrangement links TRBV12-5 to TRBJ1-2; the match to TRBD1 covers 8 bases. Germline lookup yields CDR1 LGHNT and CDR2 FRNRAP. Trimming cost V 5 bases and J 7 bases; bases outside gene matches: 12. The CDR3 runs 15 residues. CDR3 nucleotides: TGTGCTAGTGGTATCTACAGGGGGTCCGCATCTGGCTACACCTTC. This sequence encodes CASGIYRGSASGYTF.

This clonotype was seen only a few times. The rearrangement uses TRBV20-1 and TRBJ1-2; no definite D call. This CDR3 region has 13 residues. Germline V lookup: CDR1 DFQATT, CDR2 SNEGSKA (reference sequence). The ends were cut back, 4 bases at V and 6 bases at J, with 15 bases in the middle. The CDR3 loop is CSATLDIKHGYTF. CDR3 bases: TGCAGTGCTACGCTCGACATTAAGCATGGCTACACCTTC.

This chain joins TRBV5-1 and TRBJ2-7; TRBD2 matches 7 bases. Germline V CDR1 and CDR2: SGHRS, YFSETQ. V dropped 1 base and J dropped 6; count of bases not matched to a gene: 4. The CDR3 spans 13 residues. The CDR3 DNA reads as TGCGCCAGCAGCTTGCCGGGAGGAGGCGAGCAGTACTTC. Its protein product is CASSLPGGGEQYF.

This chain joins TRBV9 and TRBJ2-7; D is perhaps TRBD1 or TRBD2 (5 bases each). There are 16 residues in the CDR3. The germline gives CDR1 SGDLS, CDR2 YYNGEE. V lost 4 bases to trimming and J lost 2 bases, with 19 bases between them. The CDR3 spells CASSPYAGEGPYEQYF. For the CDR3, the DNA is TGTGCCAGCAGCCCGTACGCAGGTGAGGGGCCCTACGAGCAGTACTTC.

The rearrangement links TRBV19 to TRBJ2-7; a weak D match, TRBD2 (5 bases). Germline assignment: CDR1 LNHDA and CDR2 SQIVND (reference sequence). Trimming stripped 0 bases from V and 2 bases from J, with 17 bases between. This CDR3 has 17 amino acids. The chain's CDR3 is CASSIDWARERPYEQYF. The CDR3 nucleotides are TGTGCCAGTAGTATAGATTGGGCGAGGGAGAGACCCTACGAGCAGTACTTC.

As regards this clonotype: Its ends do not fully match the called genes, so a read error is possible. This sequence joins TRBV4-2 and TRBJ1-5; 8 bases are shared with TRBD1. CDR3 size: 16 residues. Germline CDR1 reads LGHNA; CDR2 reads YNFKEQ. The CDR3 reads CASSQEVAGGNQPQHF. The DNA of the CDR3 is TGTGCCAGCAGCCAAGAGGTGGCAGGGGGCAACCAGCCCCAGCATTTT.

The chain uses TRBV12-3 or TRBV12-4 and TRBJ2-7; 8 nucleotides agree with TRBD1. V dropped 6 bases and J dropped 5; count of bases not matched to a gene: 6. The CDR3 consists of 13 residues. The CDR3 spells CASRAAGGHEQYF. DNA for the CDR3: TGTGCCAGCAGGGCGGCAGGGGGCCACGAGCAGTACTTC.

Concerning this clonotype: A much larger clone sits a single nucleotide away, making a read error possible. This chain links TRBV20-1 with TRBJ1-1; D not certain. The V gene's germline CDR1 is DFQATT and CDR2 SNEGSKA (reference sequence). The CDR3 runs to 15 residues. V was pared by 6 bases and J by 2 bases, with 19 bases between. The CDR3 here is CSALPGLTINTEAFF. DNA of the CDR3: TGCAGTGCGCTACCCGGGCTGACAATAAACACTGAAGCTTTCTTT.

Ten or more counts support this clonotype. V usage is TRBV12-3 or TRBV12-4 and J usage is TRBJ2-5; 13 bases map to TRBD2. Trimming cost V 6 bases and J 7 bases; bases outside gene matches: 17. The CDR3 is 18 amino acids. The CDR3 DNA follows: TGTGCCAGCAGCCGTCTACAAACACTAGCGGGAGGGCCGGGGACCCAGTACTTC. Protein sequence: CASSRLQTLAGGPGTQYF.

This clonotype was seen a few times. This chain uses TRBV30 with TRBJ2-7; TRBD2 might be the D (7 bases). V lost 1 base, J lost 2 bases, and 12 bases lay in between. The CDR3 extends over 14 amino acids. CDR1 is GTSNPN and CDR2 is SVGIG in the germline V gene (reference sequence). Here the CDR3 DNA reads TGTGCCTGGAGTGCTGGGGAGGGGGCCTACGAGCAGTACTTC. Protein product: CAWSAGEGAYEQYF.

This clonotype has a count of ten or more. This chain joins TRBV6-2 or TRBV6-3 and TRBJ1-5; D is undetermined. V shed 6 bases and J shed 1 base, with 13 bases lying between them. Germline V lookup: CDR1 MNHEY, CDR2 SVGEGT. The CDR3 runs to 15 residues. CDR3 residues: CASSYLDSSNQPQHF. In DNA form, the CDR3 reads TGTGCCAGCAGCTACCTGGACTCGAGCAATCAGCCCCAGCATTTT.

Only a few counts were recorded for this clonotype. The chain carries TRBV24-1 and TRBJ2-3, with unresolved D. The CDR3 runs 14 residues. Germline CDR1 and CDR2: KGHDR and SFDVKD. Deletions cut 0 bases from V and 1 base from J, with 4 bases between. CDR3 protein: CATSDLQGTDTQYF. CDR3 coding DNA: TGTGCCACCAGTGATTTGCAGGGCACAGATACGCAGTATTTT.

The genes are TRBV2 and TRBJ2-2, with D possibly being TRBD1 (7 bases). The CDR3 length is 13 residues. Deletions cut 10 bases from V and 5 bases from J, with 14 bases between. Germline V gene data show CDR1 as SNHLY and CDR2 as FYNNEI. The CDR3 DNA follows: TGTGCCACCAGACAGGGAGGTACCGGGGAGCTGTTTTTT. Translation gives CATRQGGTGELFF.

The rearrangement links TRBV7-2 to TRBJ2-2; 9 positions match TRBD1. The germline V gene has CDR1 SGHTA and CDR2 FQGNSA. The V gene end was trimmed by 5 bases and the J gene end by 6 bases; junction bases not matched to a gene: 7. This CDR3 is built from 15 residues. This CDR3 reads CASSRDRAVPGELFF. CDR3 coding DNA: TGTGCCAGCAGCCGGGACAGGGCAGTCCCCGGGGAGCTGTTTTTT.

This chain uses TRBV29-1 with TRBJ2-7; possible D gene TRBD2, 7 bases. CDR3 length: 14 amino acids. Germline CDR1 and CDR2: SQVTM and ANQGSEA. Trimming pared 1 base from V and 3 bases from J, leaving 13 bases between. The chain's CDR3 is CSVEGVRGGYEQYF. CDR3 nucleotides: TGCAGCGTTGAAGGCGTAAGGGGGGGCTACGAGCAGTACTTC.

Notes on this clonotype: A read error is likely here: a far larger clone is one base away. J is TRBJ1-1 and V is TRBV19, with D unresolved. The CDR3 totals 10 residues. The V end lost 9 bases, the J end lost 3 bases, and 5 bases lay between the germline ends. CDR1 and CDR2 from the germline V gene are LNHDA and SQIVND (reference sequence). CDR3 amino acids: CASRYTEAFF. Written as DNA, the CDR3 is TGTGCCAGCAGGTACACTGAAGCTTTCTTT.

The sample holds a few counts of this clonotype. The J gene is TRBJ2-7, the V gene TRBV7-9; 10 nucleotides line up with TRBD2. The CDR3 is made up of 14 amino acids. The V gene end was trimmed by 5 bases and the J gene end by 6 bases; junction bases not matched to a gene: 7. Germline V CDR1 and CDR2: SEHNR, FQNEAQ (reference sequence). DNA of the CDR3: TGTGCCAGCAGCGCAAGCGGGAGGGCCCCCGAGCAGTACTTC. As protein: CASSASGRAPEQYF.

This clonotype was recorded at least ten times. The J gene is TRBJ1-3, the V gene TRBV12-3 or TRBV12-4; D not resolved. The CDR3 has 14 amino acids. V gave up 6 bases and J gave up 4 bases, with 13 bases separating them. Here the CDR3 reads CASRYTAGGNTIYF. The CDR3 DNA reads as TGTGCCAGCAGATATACAGCGGGGGGAAACACCATATATTTT.

This clonotype was observed a handful of times. The rearrangement uses TRBV11-2 and TRBJ1-1; 7 nucleotides align to TRBD1. The CDR3 is 15 residues long. V shed 6 bases, J shed 1 base, and the junction held 8 bases outside the gene matches. Germline CDR1 reads SGHAT; CDR2 reads FQNNGV. The CDR3 DNA sequence: TGTGCCAGCAGGGATTCCGGGACAGAGAACACTGAAGCTTTCTTT. Its protein is CASRDSGTENTEAFF.

The sample holds one count of this clonotype. This chain uses TRBV19 with TRBJ2-1, with 9 bases identical to TRBD1. This CDR3 is built from 15 residues. V lost 5 bases, J lost 5 bases, and 7 bases stayed unmatched. Germline-derived CDR1 and CDR2 are LNHDA and SQIVND (reference sequence). CDR3 residues: CASSPRGTGNNEQFF. The CDR3 DNA is TGTGCCAGTAGTCCTCGCGGGACAGGGAACAATGAGCAGTTCTTC. The full variable domain, completed using reference TRBV19 and TRBJ2-1, is DGGITQSPKYLFRKEGQNVTLSCEQNLNHDAMYWYRQDPGQGLRLIYYSQIVNDFQKGDIAEGYSVSREKKESFPLTVTSAQKNPTAFYLCASSPRGTGNNEQFFGPGTRLTVL.

In its sample, this clonotype was seen once. The chain links TRBV7-9 to TRBJ2-5, with D perhaps matching TRBD1 or TRBD2 (5 bases each). Germline V gives CDR1 SEHNR, CDR2 FQNEAQ (reference sequence). This CDR3 region has 17 residues. Trimming took off 2 bases at V and 3 bases at J, with 19 bases between the two ends. The CDR3 region is CASSLKSGTPKEETQYF. The CDR3 DNA reads TGTGCCAGCAGCTTAAAATCCGGGACCCCGAAGGAAGAGACCCAGTACTTC.

V and J are TRBV20-1 and TRBJ2-1, with TRBD2 identical over 8 bases. The CDR3 is made up of 16 amino acids. Per the germline V gene, CDR1 is DFQATT and CDR2 is SNEGSKA (reference sequence). V was clipped by 6 bases and J by 0 bases; unmatched bases: 10. CDR3 DNA sequence: TGCAGTGCCCCCTTAGCGGGAACGAGCTCCTACAATGAGCAGTTCTTC. This codes for CSAPLAGTSSYNEQFF.

This clonotype was seen many times. The chain recombines TRBV19 with TRBJ2-5; D unresolved. The CDR3 sequence is 12 residues long. Per germline, CDR1 LNHDA and CDR2 SQIVND (reference sequence). V lost 6 bases, J lost 0 bases, and 5 bases lay in between. The CDR3 loop is CASSIHQETQYF. The CDR3 DNA reads TGTGCCAGTAGCATACACCAAGAGACCCAGTACTTC.

The chain employs TRBV15 and TRBJ2-6, with D perhaps matching TRBD2 (6 bases). The CDR3 sequence is 18 residues long. Trimming shortened V by 4 bases and J by 0 bases, and 16 bases separated the two germline ends. Germline V gives CDR1 LNHNV, CDR2 YYDKDF (reference sequence). The CDR3 spells CATSIAGRTISGANVLTF. CDR3 DNA sequence: TGTGCCACCAGCATTGCGGGCAGGACTATCTCTGGGGCCAACGTCCTGACTTTC.

This clonotype was detected a few times. The chain couples TRBV29-1 to TRBJ1-1; TRBD1 might be the D (5 bases). The CDR3 is 13 amino acids. With 2 bases removed from V and 7 bases from J, the gap between germline ends came to 14 bases. Germline CDR1 and CDR2: SQVTM and ANQGSEA. The CDR3 loop reads CSVESGKTGEAFF. CDR3 DNA: TGCAGCGTTGAAAGCGGAAAAACAGGTGAAGCTTTCTTT.

This clonotype was picked up a small number of times. The rearrangement uses TRBV19 and TRBJ1-2; D remains unclear. This CDR3 is 14 amino acids long. In germline, CDR1 is LNHDA, CDR2 SQIVND (reference sequence). The germline V and J ends were trimmed by 3 bases and 4 bases, with 12 bases remaining between them. This CDR3 is CASSIEASTYGYTF. DNA for the CDR3: TGTGCCAGTAGTATCGAGGCCTCTACCTATGGCTACACCTTC.

The J gene is TRBJ2-7, the V gene TRBV19; a weak D match, TRBD1 (6 bases). This CDR3 is 15 amino acids long. The germline CDR1 and CDR2 sequences are LNHDA and SQIVND (reference sequence). The V gene lost 6 bases and the J gene lost 0 bases, with 15 bases spanning the gap. The CDR3 DNA reads as TGTGCCAGTAGGACAAGGGGGTCCTTCTCCTACGAGCAGTACTTC. It encodes CASRTRGSFSYEQYF.

Of note for this clonotype: One junction end disagrees with the germline gene, perhaps due to a read error. The chain uses TRBV6-1 and TRBJ1-2; TRBD1 agrees at 7 bases. The CDR3 sequence is 19 residues long. The germline V gene encodes CDR1 MNHNS and CDR2 SASEGT. CDR3 in amino acids: CASSDEGPGQFKGLYDYTF. The CDR3 region has the DNA TGTGCCAGCAGTGACGAAGGTCCGGGACAGTTTAAGGGGTTATATGACTACACCTTC.